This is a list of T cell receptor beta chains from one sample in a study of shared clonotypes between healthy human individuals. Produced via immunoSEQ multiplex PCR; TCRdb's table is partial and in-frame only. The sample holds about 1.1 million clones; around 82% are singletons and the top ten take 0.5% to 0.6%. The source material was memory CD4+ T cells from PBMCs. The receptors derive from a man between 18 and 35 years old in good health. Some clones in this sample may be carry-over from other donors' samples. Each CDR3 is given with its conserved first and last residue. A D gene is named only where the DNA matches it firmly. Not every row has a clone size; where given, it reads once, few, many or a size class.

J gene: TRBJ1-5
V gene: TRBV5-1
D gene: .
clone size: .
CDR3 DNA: TGCGCCAGCAGTGAACAGGGAGGGCAGCCCCAGCATTTT
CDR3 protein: CASSEQGGQPQHF

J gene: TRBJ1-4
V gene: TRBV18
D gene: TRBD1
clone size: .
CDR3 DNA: TGTGCCAGCTCACCATACGGACAGGGCGGTGAAAAACTGTTTTTT
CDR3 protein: CASSPYGQGGEKLFF

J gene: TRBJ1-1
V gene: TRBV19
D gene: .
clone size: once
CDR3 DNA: TGTGCCACGGGACACTTGAACACTGAAGCTTTCTTT
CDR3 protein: CATGHLNTEAFF

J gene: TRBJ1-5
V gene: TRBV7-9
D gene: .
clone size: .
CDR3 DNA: TGTGCCAGCAGCTTATGGGCTCAGGGGAAGAAAAGGAATCAGCCCCAGCATTTT
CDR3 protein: CASSLWAQGKKRNQPQHF

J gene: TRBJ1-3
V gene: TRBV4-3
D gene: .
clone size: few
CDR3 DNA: TGCGCCAGCAGCCGATCAACAGGAGATGGAAACACCATATATTTT
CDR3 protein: CASSRSTGDGNTIYF

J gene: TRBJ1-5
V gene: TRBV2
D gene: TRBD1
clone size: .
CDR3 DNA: TGTGCCAGCAGTGGACCCGGACAGGGGGCCCTCCAGCCCCAGCATTTT
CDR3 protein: CASSGPGQGALQPQHF

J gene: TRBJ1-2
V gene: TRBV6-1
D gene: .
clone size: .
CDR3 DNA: TGTGCCAGCAGTGGCGACAGGCCCTATGGCTACACCTTC
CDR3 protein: CASSGDRPYGYTF

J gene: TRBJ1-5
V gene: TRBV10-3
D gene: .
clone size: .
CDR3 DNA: TGTGCCATCAGTCGGACAGGCAATCAGCCCCAGCATTTT
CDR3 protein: CAISRTGNQPQHF

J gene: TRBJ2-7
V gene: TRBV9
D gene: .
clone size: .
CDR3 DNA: TGTGCCAGCAGCGTCCGGGACGGCGGTACCTACGAGCAGTACTTC
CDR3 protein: CASSVRDGGTYEQYF

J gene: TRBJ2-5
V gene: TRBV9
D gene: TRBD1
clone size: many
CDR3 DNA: TGTGCCAGCAGCTTAGGACAGGGGGCCCAAGAGACCCAGTACTTC
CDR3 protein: CASSLGQGAQETQYF

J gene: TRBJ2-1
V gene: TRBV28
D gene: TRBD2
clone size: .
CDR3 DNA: TGTGCCAGGCCGGGAGGCTCCTACAATGAGCAGTTCTTC
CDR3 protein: CARPGGSYNEQFF

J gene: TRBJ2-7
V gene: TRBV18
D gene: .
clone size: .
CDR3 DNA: TGTGCCAGCTCACCAGGCACAGGATCCTCCTACGAGCAGTACTTC
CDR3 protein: CASSPGTGSSYEQYF

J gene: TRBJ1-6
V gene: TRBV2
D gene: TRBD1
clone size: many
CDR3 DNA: TGTGCCAGCCAGGGACAGCAGCCACCCCTCCACTTT
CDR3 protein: CASQGQQPPLHF

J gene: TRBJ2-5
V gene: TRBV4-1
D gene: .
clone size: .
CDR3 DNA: TGCGCCAGCAGCCAAGATCGGTTGGGCAGTTCGGCGCAAGAGACCCAGTACTTC
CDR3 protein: CASSQDRLGSSAQETQYF

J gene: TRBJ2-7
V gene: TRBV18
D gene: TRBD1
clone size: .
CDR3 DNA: TGTGCCAGCTCACCTGGGACAGGGTTCGCCTACGAGCAGTACTTC
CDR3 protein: CASSPGTGFAYEQYF

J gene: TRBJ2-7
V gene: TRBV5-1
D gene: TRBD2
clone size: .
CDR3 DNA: TGCGCCAGCAGCTTAGGGACTAGCGGGAGCGAGCAGTACTTC
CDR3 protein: CASSLGTSGSEQYF

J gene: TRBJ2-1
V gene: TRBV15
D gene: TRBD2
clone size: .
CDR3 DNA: TGTGCCACCAGCCCAGAAGGGGGACTAGGAGTTTACAGTGAGCAGTTCTTC
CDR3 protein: CATSPEGGLGVYSEQFF

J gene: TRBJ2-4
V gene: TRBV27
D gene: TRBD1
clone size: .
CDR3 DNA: TGTGCCAGTGGTCCCCGGGACAGGGAGGTCGTCAAAAACATTCAGTACTTC
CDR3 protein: CASGPRDREVVKNIQYF

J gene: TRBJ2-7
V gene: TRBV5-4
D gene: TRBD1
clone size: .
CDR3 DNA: TGTGCCAGCAGCTTGGCGGGGACAGGAACCTACGAGCAGTACTTC
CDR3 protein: CASSLAGTGTYEQYF

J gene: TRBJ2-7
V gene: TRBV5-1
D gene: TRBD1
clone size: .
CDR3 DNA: TGCGCCAGCAGCTTGAATCCAGGGGGCTTTTACGAGCAGTACTTC
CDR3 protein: CASSLNPGGFYEQYF